This T cell receptor (beta chain) was identified during a study of blood T cell repertoires in COVID-19. Study at large: Acute-phase and convalescent COVID-19 samples originated in the United States, Italy and Spain. T cells, B-cell-depleted T cells, or PBMCs provided the cDNA or gDNA that served as material.

This clone was found a few times. In the original processing: For nucleated cells, counts were estimated from reference gene primer amplification. Profiled with immunoSEQ multiplex PCR; TCRdb holds only in-frame clones, not every one. D and trimming come from the DNA, and the V and J calls and clone size come from that table. The table includes under 350,000 clones, roughly 85% detected once. V gave up 4 bases and J gave up 9 bases, with 20 bases separating them. The CDR3 consists of 16 residues. The rearrangement joins TRBV5-3 to TRBJ1-6, with D tentatively TRBD1 (5 bases). TRBV5-3 is assigned to the ORF class and has an uncertain function. The source is a human donor in a cohort sampled during active COVID-19. What was sequenced was peripheral blood. The CDR3 DNA reads TGTGCCAGAAGCCCGGGCCAACAGGTGCAAATTTCACCCCTCCACTTT. This sequence encodes CARSPGQQVQISPLHF.